These T cell receptor beta chains were read from a single sample in a study of response to subunit inactivated influenza vaccine. TCRdb reanalysed the RT-PCR reads using MiXCR and keeps one entry per CDR3 protein. Of fewer than 650,000 distinct CDR3 sequences listed, over 10% were seen once; the top ten hold 10% to 15%. The source was PBMCs from blood, collected 40 to 50 days after vaccination. The receptors stem from a man in his forties or fifties who received an inactivated influenza vaccine. The CDR3 runs from the conserved cysteine through the conserved F or W. A D gene is named only where the DNA matches it firmly. Not every row has a clone size; where given, it reads once, few, many or a size class.

clone size	J gene	V gene	D gene	CDR3 DNA	CDR3 protein
.	TRBJ2-1	TRBV20-1	.	TGCAGTGCTAGAAGTTTTGCGGAGCTGAGGGACAATGAGCAGTTCTTC	CSARSFAELRDNEQFF
many	TRBJ2-1	TRBV6-5	TRBD2	TGTGCCAGCAGTTATTCGACTAGCGGTATCAATGAGCAGTTCTTC	CASSYSTSGINEQFF
.	TRBJ2-7	TRBV18	.	TGTGCCAGCTCACCAAGTCCGGTGGGGCACGAGCAGTACTTC	CASSPSPVGHEQYF
few	TRBJ2-7	TRBV29-1	.	TGCAGCGTTGATCAGCCGGGTTCCTACGAGCAGTACTTC	CSVDQPGSYEQYF
.	TRBJ1-1	TRBV7-9	TRBD1	TGTGCCAGCAGCCCCCACCGGGACAGAAACACTGAAGCTTTCTTT	CASSPHRDRNTEAFF
.	TRBJ1-2	TRBV6-5	.	TGTGCCAGCAGTTACCGCGGGCAGGGCCCTGGCTACACCTTC	CASSYRGQGPGYTF
.	TRBJ2-2	TRBV5-1	.	TGCGCCAGCAGCCTAGGGGATCTGGGCGGGGAGCTGTTTTTT	CASSLGDLGGELFF
once	TRBJ2-1	TRBV5-5	.	TGTGCCAGCAGCCCCAACCCCGGGACGGATATTCTTGAGCAGTTCTTC	CASSPNPGTDILEQFF
few	TRBJ2-3	TRBV5-1	.	TGCGCCAGCAGCTTGGCCGTCCAGGGGAAGACAGATACGCAGTATTTT	CASSLAVQGKTDTQYF
few	TRBJ2-3	TRBV4-2	TRBD2	TGTGCCAGCAGCCTAGGGACTAGCGGGGCTAGCACAGATACGCAGTATTTT	CASSLGTSGASTDTQYF
few	TRBJ2-5	TRBV10-3	.	TGTGCCATCAGGCCACAGGGCATCCAAGAGACCCAGTACTTC	CAIRPQGIQETQYF
few	TRBJ1-2	TRBV29-1	.	TGCAGCGTTGAAGATCCCCCACGGTTCGGCTACACCTTC	CSVEDPPRFGYTF
.	TRBJ1-1	TRBV4-1	.	TGCGCCAGCAGCCAAGGGACAGTAAACACTGAAGCTTTCTTT	CASSQGTVNTEAFF
.	TRBJ1-3	TRBV9	.	TGTGCCAGCGGAGGGGGGGGAAGAGCCTCTGGAAACACCATATATTTT	CASGGGGRASGNTIYF
.	TRBJ2-5	TRBV6-1	.	TGTGCCACCCCCCCCCCGGGGGCACAAGAGACCCAGTACTTC	CATPPPGAQETQYF
.	TRBJ2-7	TRBV5-5	.	TGTGCCAGCAGCGATTTTGTAACAGGGTACGAGCAGTACTTC	CASSDFVTGYEQYF
few	TRBJ2-3	TRBV7-2	.	TGTGCCAGCAGCTTGGATAGCGCGGCAGATACGCAGTATTTT	CASSLDSAADTQYF
many	TRBJ2-2	TRBV5-1	.	TGCGCCAGCACCTCGCGGGGCACTAACACCGGGGAGCTGTTTTTT	CASTSRGTNTGELFF
once	TRBJ2-3	TRBV5-1	TRBD2	TGCGCCAGCAGTCTAATCCCTAGCGGGGGGGCCATTACAGATACGCAGTATTTT	CASSLIPSGGAITDTQYF
once	TRBJ2-7	TRBV12-3/TRBV12-4	.	TGTGCCAGCAGTTTGGACACCACCACCTCCTACGAGCAGTACTTC	CASSLDTTTSYEQYF
few	TRBJ2-7	TRBV6-2/TRBV6-3	.	TGTGCCAGCAGTTACAATTTCGAAGAGGTCTCCTACGAGCAGTACTTC	CASSYNFEEVSYEQYF
few	TRBJ2-1	TRBV7-2	.	TGTGCCAGCAGCCACACTTTGCCTGAGCAGTTCTTC	CASSHTLPEQFF
.	TRBJ1-1	TRBV20-1	TRBD1	TGCAGTGCTACAGACAGGGCCATGAACACTGAAGCTTTCTTT	CSATDRAMNTEAFF
.	TRBJ1-5	TRBV2	.	TGTGCCAGCAGCGTTGACAGGAGGAATCAGCCCCAGCATTTT	CASSVDRRNQPQHF
many	TRBJ2-5	TRBV7-2	.	TGTGCCAGCAGCCGAGTAGCTCGGGAGACCCAGTACTTC	CASSRVARETQYF
few	TRBJ2-2	TRBV4-3	TRBD1	TGCGCCAGCGCGGGGGACAGGGGGTCTGGGGAGCTGTTTTTT	CASAGDRGSGELFF
few	TRBJ2-7	TRBV20-1	.	TGCAGTGCTAGAGATGACGGGGGCGAGCAGTACTTC	CSARDDGGEQYF
.	TRBJ1-5	TRBV18	.	TGTGCCAGCTCACCAAGAGGGGTTAGCAATCAGCCCCAGCATTTT	CASSPRGVSNQPQHF
many	TRBJ2-5	TRBV15	.	TGTGCCACCAGCAGAAGTACGGGAATTCTGGAGACCCAGTACTTC	CATSRSTGILETQYF